This T cell receptor (beta chain) was identified during a study of regulatory dendritic cells for organ transplantation. Here immunoSEQ multiplex PCR was the method, and the copy in TCRdb shows in-frame clones only, minus some. The sample includes about 38,000 clones, about 89% of them seen just once. The CDR3 has 14 amino acids. Between the trimmed V and J ends, which lost 0 bases and 0 bases, there was a span of 6 bases. Germline CDR1 reads SGDLS; CDR2 reads YYNGEE. CD4+ or CD8+ T cells were sorted as naive CD45RA+ or memory CD45RO+. Regarding the study as a whole: The authors noted considerable between-person heterogeneity in alloreactive memory CD8+ cells. Naive T cells showed high diversity, memory cells less, memory CD8+ least.

With regard to this clone: Its antigen is unidentified.

The J gene is TRBJ1-1, the V gene TRBV9; no reliable D call. The sequence derives from a human donor in good health. Sequencing was performed on naive CD8+ T cells from blood. The subset was: CD45RA+ naive T cells. CDR3 nucleotides: TGTGCCAGCAGCGTAGGGTCCATGAACACTGAAGCTTTCTTT. Protein sequence: CASSVGSMNTEAFF.